A selection of T cell receptor beta chains follows, all from one sample in a study of CD8 T cells in ankylosing spondylitis. Each CDR3 protein is one row after TCRdb ran MiXCR on the 5' RACE reads. The sample lists about 450,000 distinct CDR3 sequences, 25% to 30% occurring once. The source material was blood, either unsorted or a sorted T cell fraction (not recorded which). Source of these receptors: a male donor with ankylosing spondylitis. CDR3s include the opening cysteine and the closing phenylalanine or tryptophan. The D gene is left open where the match is weak.

v_gene	d_gene	j_gene	len	CDR3aa
TRBV27	TRBD2	TRBJ2-2	19	CASSLLLLAGDVDTGELFF
TRBV19	-	TRBJ2-2	12	CASRAGGGELFF
TRBV7-9	-	TRBJ1-2	17	CASSLASDRRLNYGYTF
TRBV12-3/TRBV12-4	-	TRBJ2-7	14	CASSYQGFAYEQYF
TRBV11-2	TRBD2	TRBJ2-7	16	CASSSSRLAGVGEQYF
TRBV4-2	TRBD2	TRBJ2-7	17	CASSQGGGRVSSYEQYF
TRBV5-5	TRBD2	TRBJ2-2	14	CASSLLAGDGELFF
TRBV20-1	-	TRBJ1-2	13	CSARTGKRSGYTF
TRBV5-1	-	TRBJ2-3	15	CASSWVSGHTDTQYF
TRBV5-1	-	TRBJ2-1	19	CASSLAEAGRSGSYNEQFF
TRBV12-3/TRBV12-4	TRBD2	TRBJ2-1	11	CASSGRASGFF
TRBV29-1	-	TRBJ2-5	13	CSVALGPQETQYF
TRBV5-1	-	TRBJ1-1	14	CASSREGRNTEAFF
TRBV20-1	TRBD1	TRBJ2-7	16	CSARDPTGGGSYEQYF
TRBV27	TRBD2	TRBJ2-3	16	CASGLAGGGWSDTQYF
TRBV19	TRBD2	TRBJ2-3	14	CASSNAGGTDTQYF
TRBV27	TRBD1	TRBJ2-1	14	CASSSNLPGGEQFF
TRBV25-1	TRBD1	TRBJ2-1	14	CASSDDRVLDEQFF
TRBV5-1	-	TRBJ2-2	12	CASSLVQGELFF
TRBV5-1	TRBD1	TRBJ2-3	17	CASYNLYRGRRTDTQYF
TRBV12-5	-	TRBJ2-5	15	CASGRRDLGEETQYF
TRBV12-3/TRBV12-4	-	TRBJ1-3	14	CASSYSVSGNTIYF
TRBV25-1	-	TRBJ1-3	15	CASSELMLDGNTIYF
TRBV18	-	TRBJ1-2	14	CASSPVAGDYGYTF
TRBV20-1	-	TRBJ2-7	15	CSARGVGSTSYEQYF
TRBV12-3/TRBV12-4	TRBD1	TRBJ1-5	15	CASSRQGYSNQPQHF
TRBV25-1	-	TRBJ2-2	16	CASSEYLGRNTGELFF
TRBV20-1	-	TRBJ2-1	14	CSARAPRGVREQFF
TRBV7-9	-	TRBJ2-7	13	CASSLESRQVQYF
TRBV3-1	TRBD1	TRBJ2-3	16	CASSPYGDRGRDTQYF
TRBV9	-	TRBJ2-5	14	CASSVRTEQETQYF
TRBV10-3	TRBD2	TRBJ2-7	16	CATVRTPSGRAYEQYF
TRBV2	-	TRBJ2-3	16	CASSGHWDRGTDTQYF
TRBV10-3	-	TRBJ2-5	14	CAISESRAIETQYF
TRBV20-1	-	TRBJ1-6	13	CSASTVNNSPLHF
TRBV29-1	-	TRBJ1-1	15	CSVEDQGRGNTEAFF
TRBV11-1	-	TRBJ2-5	18	CASSPRSGSLLYQETQYF
TRBV10-3	-	TRBJ2-7	15	CAISELLTRGGEQYF
TRBV2	-	TRBJ1-1	13	CASRLHENTEAFF
TRBV30	TRBD1	TRBJ1-2	11	CAWSTGGVYTF
TRBV3-1	-	TRBJ1-1	12	CASSPRGQEAFF
TRBV10-3	-	TRBJ2-2	14	CAIKRDTNTGELFF
TRBV10-3	TRBD2	TRBJ2-1	13	CATRTSEYNEQFF
TRBV5-1	-	TRBJ2-3	14	CASSPERSTDTQYF
TRBV5-1	-	TRBJ1-1	14	CASSSTAGNTEAFF
TRBV20-1	-	TRBJ2-1	15	CSAPHAVSSYNEQFF
TRBV24-1	-	TRBJ2-3	14	CATSQEGGTDTQYF
TRBV20-1	-	TRBJ1-2	13	CSARDWGAGGYTF
TRBV5-1	TRBD2	TRBJ2-1	17	CASSDRLAGGPGNEQFF
TRBV27	TRBD2	TRBJ2-2	15	CASSWTSGRAGELFF
TRBV14	-	TRBJ1-2	16	CASSQGRRTRDYGYTF